Listed here are 8 T cell receptor beta chains from one sample, sequenced in a study of blood T cell repertoires in COVID-19. The data were produced by immunoSEQ multiplex PCR, yet TCRdb's version contains in-frame clones alone and is incomplete. The data hold about 170,000 clones, with 83% observed a single time. Specimen: peripheral blood. These receptors originate from a woman older than 75 with acute or convalescent COVID-19.

In this sample, this clone turned up once. Here the CDR3 DNA reads TGTGCCAGCAGTTTGCAGGGTAAAGCTTTCTTT. Protein product: CASSLQGKAFF. The chain joins TRBV28 to TRBJ1-1; D possibly corresponds to TRBD1 (5 bases). The CDR3 loop spans 11 amino acids. The germline gives CDR1 MDHEN, CDR2 SYDVKM. Trimming removed 3 bases from V and 9 bases from J, with 8 bases in between.

The V gene is TRBV7-6, the J gene TRBJ1-4, with a tentative D call TRBD1 (6 bases). Trimming stripped 10 bases from V and 0 bases from J, with 12 bases between. The length of the CDR3 is 14 residues. Per the germline V gene, CDR1 is SGHVS and CDR2 is FNYEAQ. The CDR3 coding sequence is TGTGCCAACCCATACAGGGCAACTAATGAAAAACTGTTTTTT. Amino acid sequence: CANPYRATNEKLFF.

The V and J genes are TRBV12-3 or TRBV12-4 and TRBJ1-2, with D possibly matching TRBD1 (6 bases). The CDR3 sequence is 12 residues long. V lost 5 bases and J lost 7, with 11 bases in between. Written as DNA, the CDR3 is TGTGCCAGCAGTGGCGACAGGCCTGGCTACACCTTC. As protein: CASSGDRPGYTF.

The rearrangement uses TRBV28 and TRBJ1-5, with a possible D match to TRBD1 (5 bases). The CDR3 consists of 20 residues. Trimming cost V 6 bases and J 2 bases, with 29 bases left between them. Looked up from germline, CDR1 is MDHEN and CDR2 is SYDVKM. The CDR3 DNA reads as TGTGCCAGCAGCCTCCCTGGGGGGGGTGGGCATTTGGCTCGCAATCAGCCCCAGCATTTT. It encodes CASSLPGGGGHLARNQPQHF.

V and J are TRBV4-1 and TRBJ1-2; D perhaps matches TRBD1 (5 bases). V was trimmed by 0 bases and J by 8 bases, leaving 10 bases between them. The CDR3 spans 13 residues. CDR1 and CDR2 (germline): MGHRA, YSYEKL. CDR3 bases: TGCGCCAGCAGCCAAGAAGGGGTTGGCGGCTACACCTTC. Translation gives CASSQEGVGGYTF.

The chain uses TRBV5-1 and TRBJ2-5; no definite D call. Trimming took off 0 bases at V and 6 bases at J, with 6 bases between the two ends. The CDR3 consists of 12 residues. Per germline, CDR1 SGHRS and CDR2 YFSETQ. DNA of the CDR3: TGCGCCAGCAGCTTGGATCTTAAGACCCAGTACTTC. As protein: CASSLDLKTQYF.

The chain employs TRBV19 and TRBJ2-1, with 14 bases fitting TRBD2. After removal of 5 bases from V and 8 bases from J, the junction contained 17 bases not matched to a gene. The CDR3 is 19 residues long. Germline-derived CDR1 and CDR2 are LNHDA and SQIVND (reference sequence). The chain's CDR3 is CASSPDRGTGTSGSHEQFF. CDR3 DNA: TGTGCCAGTAGTCCTGACAGGGGAACCGGGACTAGCGGGAGCCATGAGCAGTTCTTC.

This clone was detected only once. This sequence joins TRBV4-2 and TRBJ2-3; D is perhaps TRBD2 (5 bases). The CDR3 length is 17 residues. Trimming shortened V by 0 bases and J by 9 bases, and 22 bases separated the two germline ends. Looked up from germline, CDR1 is LGHNA and CDR2 is YNFKEQ. CDR3 nucleotides: TGTGCCAGCAGCCAAGAGGCCCCTTCTGGGGAGACCCGGACGCAGTATTTT. It yields the protein CASSQEAPSGETRTQYF.